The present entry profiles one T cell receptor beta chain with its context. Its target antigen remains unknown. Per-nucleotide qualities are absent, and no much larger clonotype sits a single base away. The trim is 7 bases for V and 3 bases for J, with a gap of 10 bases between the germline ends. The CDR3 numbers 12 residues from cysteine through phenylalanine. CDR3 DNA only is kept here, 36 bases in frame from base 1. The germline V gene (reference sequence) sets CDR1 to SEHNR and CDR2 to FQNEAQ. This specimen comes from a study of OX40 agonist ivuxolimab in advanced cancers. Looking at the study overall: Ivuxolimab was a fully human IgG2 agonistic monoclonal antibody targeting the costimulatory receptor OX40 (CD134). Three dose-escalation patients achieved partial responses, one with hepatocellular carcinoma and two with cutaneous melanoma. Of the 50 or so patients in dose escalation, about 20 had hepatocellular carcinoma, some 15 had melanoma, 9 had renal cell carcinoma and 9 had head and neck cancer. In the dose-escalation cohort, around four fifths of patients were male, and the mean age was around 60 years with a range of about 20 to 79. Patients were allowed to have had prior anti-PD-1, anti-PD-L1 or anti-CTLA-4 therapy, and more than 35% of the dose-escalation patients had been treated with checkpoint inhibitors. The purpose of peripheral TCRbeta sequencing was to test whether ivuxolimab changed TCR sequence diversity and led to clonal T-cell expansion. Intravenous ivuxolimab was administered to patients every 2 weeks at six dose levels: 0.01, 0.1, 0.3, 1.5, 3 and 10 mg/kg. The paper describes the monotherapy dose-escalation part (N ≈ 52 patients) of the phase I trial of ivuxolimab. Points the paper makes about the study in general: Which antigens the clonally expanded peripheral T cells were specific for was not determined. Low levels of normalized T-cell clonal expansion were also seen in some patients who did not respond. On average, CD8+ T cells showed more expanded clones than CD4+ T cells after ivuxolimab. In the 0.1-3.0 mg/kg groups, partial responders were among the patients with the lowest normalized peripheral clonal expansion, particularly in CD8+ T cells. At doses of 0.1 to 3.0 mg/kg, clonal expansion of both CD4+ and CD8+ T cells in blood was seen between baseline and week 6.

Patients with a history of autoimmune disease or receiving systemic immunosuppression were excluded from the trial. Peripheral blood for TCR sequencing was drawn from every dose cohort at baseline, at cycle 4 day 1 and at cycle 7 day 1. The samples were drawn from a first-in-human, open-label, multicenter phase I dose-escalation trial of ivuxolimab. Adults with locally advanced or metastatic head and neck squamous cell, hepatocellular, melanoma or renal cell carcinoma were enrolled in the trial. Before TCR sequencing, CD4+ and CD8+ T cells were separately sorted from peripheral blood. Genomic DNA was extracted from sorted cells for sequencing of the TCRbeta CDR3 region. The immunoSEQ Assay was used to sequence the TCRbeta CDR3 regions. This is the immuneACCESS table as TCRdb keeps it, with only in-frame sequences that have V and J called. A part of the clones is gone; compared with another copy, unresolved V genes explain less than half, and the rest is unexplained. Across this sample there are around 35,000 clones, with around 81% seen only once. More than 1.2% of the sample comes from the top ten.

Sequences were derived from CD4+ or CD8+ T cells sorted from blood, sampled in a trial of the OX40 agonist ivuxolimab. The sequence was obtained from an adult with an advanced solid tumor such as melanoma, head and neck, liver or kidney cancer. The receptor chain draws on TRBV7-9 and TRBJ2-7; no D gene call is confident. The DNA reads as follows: TGTGCCAGCATAGACCGAAACTACGAGCAGTACTTC. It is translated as CASIDRNYEQYF.